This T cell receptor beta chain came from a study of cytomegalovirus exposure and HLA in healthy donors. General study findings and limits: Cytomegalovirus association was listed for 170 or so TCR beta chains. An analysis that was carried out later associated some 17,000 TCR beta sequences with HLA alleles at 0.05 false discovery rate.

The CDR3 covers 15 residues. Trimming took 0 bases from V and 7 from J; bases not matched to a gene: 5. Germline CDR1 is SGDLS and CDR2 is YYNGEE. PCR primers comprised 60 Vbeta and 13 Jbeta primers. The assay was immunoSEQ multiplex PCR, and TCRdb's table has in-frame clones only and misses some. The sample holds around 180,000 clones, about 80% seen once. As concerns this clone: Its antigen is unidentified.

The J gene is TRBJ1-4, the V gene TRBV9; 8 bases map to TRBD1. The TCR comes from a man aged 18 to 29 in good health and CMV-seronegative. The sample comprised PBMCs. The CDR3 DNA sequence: TGTGCCAGCAGCGTAGGCGACAGGGGCGCTGAAAAACTGTTTTTT. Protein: CASSVGDRGAEKLFF.